A single sample is the source of the 21 T cell receptor beta chains below, sequenced in a study of graft-versus-host responses after intestinal transplantation. The protocol was immunoSEQ multiplex PCR, while the TCRdb copy is restricted to in-frame clones and leaves out a portion. Seen here are 90,000 to 120,000 clones, 87% observed once, and the top ten hold roughly 0.64%. No antigen is known for these receptors. The specimen comprised unstimulated CD4+ T cells sorted from spleen or lymph node cells, sampled before transplant. These receptors were collected from a human donor who was the organ donor for an intestinal transplant.

This rearrangement joins TRBV7-8 to TRBJ2-7; tentatively, D is TRBD2 (5 bases). Trimming cost V 2 bases and J 0 bases, with 8 bases left between them. CDR1 SGHVS and CDR2 FQNEAQ come from the germline V gene. The CDR3 runs 14 residues. The chain's CDR3 is CASSLSRGSYEQYF. The CDR3 region has the DNA TGTGCCAGCAGCTTATCACGGGGCTCCTACGAGCAGTACTTC.

The chain has TRBV10-3 and TRBJ2-5; no reliable D call. V was cut by 8 bases and J by 1 base, with 8 bases left in between. Per the germline V gene, CDR1 is ENHRY and CDR2 is SYGVKD. This CDR3 spans 12 amino acids. In DNA, the CDR3 is TGTGCCATCTCGGGCCCCCAAGAGACCCAGTACTTC. Its translation is CAISGPQETQYF.

The V call is TRBV7-2, the J call TRBJ2-2; 7 nucleotides line up with TRBD1. This CDR3 is 17 amino acids long. CDR1 is SGHTA, CDR2 FQGNSA, per germline. V gave up 4 bases and J gave up 3 bases; unmatched junction bases: 11. CDR3 DNA sequence: TGTGCCAGCAGCTCTAGAAGGGACAGCCTGGACACCGGGGAGCTGTTTTTT. Amino acid sequence: CASSSRRDSLDTGELFF.

The V call is TRBV5-4, the J call TRBJ2-2, with TRBD1 as a possible D gene (6 bases). This CDR3 spans 13 amino acids. In germline, CDR1 is SGHNT, CDR2 YYREEE (reference sequence). Trimming cost V 9 bases and J 1 base, with 10 bases left between them. CDR3 protein: CAIRGLNTGELFF. The DNA for the CDR3 is TGTGCCATCAGGGGCCTGAACACCGGGGAGCTGTTTTTT. Complete variable domain (other parts from reference TRBV5-4 and TRBJ2-2): ETGVTQSPTHLIKTRGQQVTLRCSSQSGHNTVSWYQQALGQGPQFIFQYYREEENGRGNFPPRFSGLQFPNYSSELNVNALELDDSALYLCAIRGLNTGELFFGEGSRLTVL.

V is TRBV25-1 and J is TRBJ2-1; 7 bases fit TRBD2. Germline V gives CDR1 MGHDK, CDR2 SYGVNS. CDR3 length: 12 residues. V gave up 6 bases and J gave up 7 bases; unmatched junction bases: 3. The DNA for the CDR3 is TGTGCCAGCAGCGGACTAGTTAATGAGCAGTTCTTC. Its translation: CASSGLVNEQFF.

There are a few counts of this clone. The rearrangement uses TRBV6-1 and TRBJ1-2; possibly TRBD1 for D (5 bases). The CDR3 totals 11 residues. The V gene's germline CDR1 is MNHNS and CDR2 SASEGT. V lost 2 bases, J lost 14 bases, and 12 bases lay in between. The CDR3 DNA follows: TGTGCCAGCAGTGAAAGTTCGGCAGGGACCTTC. It codes for CASSESSAGTF.

The rearrangement links TRBV6-1 to TRBJ2-2; D not resolved. The CDR3 runs to 15 residues. The V end was cut by 0 bases, the J end by 3 bases, with 8 bases between. Per germline, CDR1 MNHNS and CDR2 SASEGT. The DNA of the CDR3 is TGTGCCAGCAGTGAAGCGCGGACCTACACCGGGGAGCTGTTTTTT. Protein: CASSEARTYTGELFF.

Comments on this clone: The same CDR3 also results from other DNA sequences found in this sample. The chain recombines TRBV29-1 with TRBJ2-6; D not resolved. This CDR3 region has 13 residues. CDR1 SQVTM and CDR2 ANQGSEA come from the germline V gene. V gave up 4 bases and J gave up 1 base, with 5 bases separating them. In nucleotides, the CDR3 is TGCAGCGTTGCAGGATCTGGGGCCAACGTCCTGACTTTC. Protein sequence: CSVAGSGANVLTF.

In regard to this clone: The same CDR3 also results from other DNA sequences found in this sample. The chain is built from TRBV7-3 and TRBJ2-2; possibly TRBD1 for D (5 bases). Between the trimmed V and J ends, which lost 8 bases and 3 bases, there was a span of 13 bases. CDR1 is SGHTA, CDR2 FQGTGA, per germline. CDR3 size: 14 residues. CDR3 residues: CASSSQGHTGELFF. The DNA for the CDR3 is TGTGCCAGCTCGTCCCAGGGTCACACCGGGGAGCTGTTTTTT.

This chain links TRBV7-2 with TRBJ1-3, with TRBD1 matching over 8 bases. V was pared by 5 bases and J by 2 bases, with 5 bases of the junction left unmatched. CDR1 is SGHTA, CDR2 FQGNSA, per germline. This CDR3 comprises 15 residues. The CDR3 nucleotides read TGTGCCAGCAGCGCACAGACAGGGGCTGGAAACACCATATATTTT. It encodes CASSAQTGAGNTIYF.

This clone was seen a handful of times. The V call is TRBV7-2, the J call TRBJ2-3; no firm D call. Trimming pared 3 bases from V and 2 bases from J, leaving 3 bases between. This CDR3 has 12 amino acids. Per germline, CDR1 SGHTA and CDR2 FQGNSA. CDR3 sequence reads: CASSFYTDTQYF. For the CDR3, the DNA is TGTGCCAGCAGCTTCTACACAGATACGCAGTATTTT.

The genes are TRBV2 and TRBJ2-2; perhaps TRBD1 as D (6 bases). Trimming cost V 8 bases and J 4 bases, with 14 bases left between them. The CDR3 length is 14 residues. Germline V gene lookup returns CDR1 SNHLY and CDR2 FYNNEI. CDR3: CASSRDTATGELFF. As DNA, the CDR3 is TGTGCCAGCTCCCGGGACACGGCCACCGGGGAGCTGTTTTTT.

The V gene is TRBV6-6, the J gene TRBJ1-2; 9 bases fit TRBD1. CDR1 is MNHNY and CDR2 is SVGAGI in the germline V gene (reference sequence). J gave up 4 bases and V 0 bases, and 0 bases lay outside the gene matches. The CDR3 is 14 amino acids. CDR3 DNA sequence: TGTGCCAGCAGTTACTCGACAGGGGGCTATGGCTACACCTTC. This sequence encodes CASSYSTGGYGYTF.

The V call is TRBV5-1, the J call TRBJ2-1, with 7 bases lining up with TRBD2. Germline values: CDR1 SGHRS, CDR2 YFSETQ. The CDR3 is 16 amino acids. J was trimmed by 2 bases and V by 7 bases; bases with no gene match: 12. CDR3 sequence reads: CASLPSAGVAYNEQFF. The CDR3 DNA is TGCGCCAGCCTTCCGAGCGCGGGAGTGGCCTACAATGAGCAGTTCTTC.

This clone was recorded only once. The CDR3 DNA reads as TGCGCCAGCAGCTTGGCGCAGGCTAGGCAGACCCAGTACTTC. Translated: CASSLAQARQTQYF. The rearrangement uses TRBV5-1 and TRBJ2-5; no definite D call. The V and J ends lost 0 bases and 6 bases respectively, with 12 bases between them. This CDR3 region has 14 residues. Looked up from germline, CDR1 is SGHRS and CDR2 is YFSETQ.

To note about this clone: The same CDR3 arises from other DNA sequences in this sample as well. The V gene is TRBV5-4, the J gene TRBJ2-3; TRBD2 is a possible D gene (6 bases). V lost 0 bases and J lost 1, with 6 bases in between. This CDR3 has 14 amino acids. CDR1 is SGHNT and CDR2 is YYREEE in the germline V gene (reference sequence). The CDR3 spells CASSLAGGTDTQYF. In DNA form, the CDR3 reads TGTGCCAGCAGCTTGGCGGGGGGCACAGATACGCAGTATTTT.

This clone has just one count. This sequence joins TRBV27 and TRBJ1-1, with D unclear. The CDR3 length is 16 residues. Germline V gene data show CDR1 as MNHEY and CDR2 as SMNVEV (reference sequence). Trimming removed 5 bases from V and 4 bases from J, with 20 bases in between. This chain's CDR3 is CASSARSIRRATEAFF. The DNA of the CDR3 is TGTGCCAGCAGTGCCAGGTCTATCCGGAGGGCCACTGAAGCTTTCTTT.

The chain joins TRBV10-3 to TRBJ2-3; maybe TRBD2 (5 bases). Trimming cost V 6 bases and J 0 bases, with 13 bases left between them. The CDR3 loop spans 15 amino acids. The germline CDR1 and CDR2 sequences are ENHRY and SYGVKD. CDR3 residues: CAISPEAASTDTQYF. In DNA form, the CDR3 reads TGTGCCATCAGCCCGGAGGCGGCTAGCACAGATACGCAGTATTTT.

The V and J genes are TRBV9 and TRBJ2-3, with D possibly being TRBD1 (6 bases). CDR1 SGDLS and CDR2 YYNGEE come from the germline V gene. The CDR3 totals 14 residues. The V gene lost 4 bases and the J gene lost 1 base, with 10 bases spanning the gap. The CDR3 loop reads CASSPRTGTDTQYF. In DNA, the CDR3 is TGTGCCAGCAGCCCCCGGACAGGCACAGATACGCAGTATTTT.

The V call is TRBV7-2, the J call TRBJ2-3; 11 bases are shared with TRBD2. J gave up 1 base and V 2 bases, and 2 bases lay outside the gene matches. Looked up from germline, CDR1 is SGHTA and CDR2 is FQGNSA. This CDR3 has 16 amino acids. The CDR3 nucleotides are TGTGCCAGCAGCTTACGGACTAGCGGGCGCACAGATACGCAGTATTTT. It yields the protein CASSLRTSGRTDTQYF. Together with reference TRBV7-2 and TRBJ2-3, the CDR3 gives the full variable domain: GAGVSQSPSNKVTEKGKDVELRCDPISGHTALYWYRQSLGQGLEFLIYFQGNSAPDKSGLPSDRFSAERTGGSVSTLTIQRTQQEDSAVYLCASSLRTSGRTDTQYFGPGTRLTVL.

The chain uses TRBV6-5 and TRBJ2-2; possible D gene TRBD1, 5 bases. V shed 5 bases and J shed 6 bases, with 13 bases lying between them. The germline V gene encodes CDR1 MNHEY and CDR2 SVGAGI. This CDR3 spans 14 amino acids. The CDR3, as DNA: TGTGCCAGCAGTGAAACCAGGGTGGCCGGGGAGCTGTTTTTT. Its translation is CASSETRVAGELFF.